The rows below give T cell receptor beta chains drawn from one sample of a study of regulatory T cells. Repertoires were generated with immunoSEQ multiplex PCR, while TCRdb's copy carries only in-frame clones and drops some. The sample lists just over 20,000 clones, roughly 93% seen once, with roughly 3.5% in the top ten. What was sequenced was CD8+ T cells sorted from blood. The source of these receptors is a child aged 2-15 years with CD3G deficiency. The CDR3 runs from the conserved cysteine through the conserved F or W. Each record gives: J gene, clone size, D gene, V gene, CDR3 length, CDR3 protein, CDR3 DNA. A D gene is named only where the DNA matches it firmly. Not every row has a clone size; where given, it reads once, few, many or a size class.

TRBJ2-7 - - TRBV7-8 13 CASSPPGTWEQYF TGTGCCAGCAGCCCACCGGGGACTTGGGAGCAGTACTTC
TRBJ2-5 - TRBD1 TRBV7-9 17 CASSLGQGAPGEETQYF TGTGCCAGCAGCCTTGGACAGGGGGCGCCCGGGGAGGAGACCCAGTACTTC
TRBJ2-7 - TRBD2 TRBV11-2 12 CASSMGLREQYF TGTGCCAGCAGCATGGGACTACGGGAGCAGTACTTC
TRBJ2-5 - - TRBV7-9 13 CASSLGTKETQYF TGTGCCAGCAGCTTAGGGACTAAAGAGACCCAGTACTTC
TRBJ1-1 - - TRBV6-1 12 CASSHLTGEAFF TGTGCCAGCAGTCATCTGACAGGCGAAGCTTTCTTT
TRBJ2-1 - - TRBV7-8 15 CASSSGASYYNEQFF TGTGCCAGCAGCTCAGGGGCTTCCTACTACAATGAGCAGTTCTTC
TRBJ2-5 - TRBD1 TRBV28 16 CASSKSGGVPGETQYF TGTGCCAGCAGTAAATCAGGGGGCGTACCTGGGGAGACCCAGTACTTC
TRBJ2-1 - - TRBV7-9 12 CASSPRGDEQFF TGTGCCAGCAGCCCCCGTGGAGATGAGCAGTTCTTC
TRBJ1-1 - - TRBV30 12 CAWSLLGGEAFF TGTGCCTGGAGCCTCCTCGGTGGTGAAGCTTTCTTT
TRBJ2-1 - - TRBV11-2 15 CASSLTTLRGDEQFF TGTGCCAGCAGCTTAACCACCTTACGGGGCGATGAGCAGTTCTTC
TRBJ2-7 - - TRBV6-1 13 CASSDIGQDEQYF TGTGCCAGCAGTGACATAGGGCAAGACGAGCAGTACTTC
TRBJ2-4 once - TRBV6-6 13 CASRGVAKNIQYF TGTGCCAGCCGTGGGGTAGCCAAAAACATTCAGTACTTC
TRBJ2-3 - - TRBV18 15 CASSRTAASTDTQYF TGTGCCAGCTCACGGACCGCGGCTAGCACAGATACGCAGTATTTT
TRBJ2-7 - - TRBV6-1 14 CASSDAGKGYEQYF TGTGCCAGCAGTGACGCGGGTAAGGGTTACGAGCAGTACTTC
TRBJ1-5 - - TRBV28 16 CASTPSQLYSNQPQHF TGTGCCAGCACCCCATCTCAACTTTATAGCAATCAGCCCCAGCATTTT
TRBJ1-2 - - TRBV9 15 CASSGGGIHNYGYTF TGTGCCAGCAGCGGTGGGGGGATTCATAACTATGGCTACACCTTC
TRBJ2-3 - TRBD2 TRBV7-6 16 CASSLGVLAESDTQYF TGTGCCAGCAGCTTAGGAGTCCTAGCGGAGTCAGATACGCAGTATTTT
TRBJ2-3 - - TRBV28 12 CASSFREDTQYF TGTGCCAGCAGTTTTAGGGAGGATACGCAGTATTTT
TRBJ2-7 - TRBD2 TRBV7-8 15 CASSFGSGSPLEQYF TGTGCCAGCAGCTTCGGTAGCGGGAGTCCTCTCGAGCAGTACTTC